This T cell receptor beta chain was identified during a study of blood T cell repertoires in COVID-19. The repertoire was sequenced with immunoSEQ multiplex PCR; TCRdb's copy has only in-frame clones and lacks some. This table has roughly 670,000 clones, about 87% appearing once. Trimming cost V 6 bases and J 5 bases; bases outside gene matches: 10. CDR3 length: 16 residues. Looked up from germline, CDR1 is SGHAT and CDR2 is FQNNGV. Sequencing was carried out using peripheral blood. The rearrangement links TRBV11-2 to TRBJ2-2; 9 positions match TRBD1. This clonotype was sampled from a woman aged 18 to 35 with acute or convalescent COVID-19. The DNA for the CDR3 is TGTGCCAGCAGTTCCAGACAGGGGGGTGGAACCGGGGAGCTGTTTTTT. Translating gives CASSSRQGGGTGELFF. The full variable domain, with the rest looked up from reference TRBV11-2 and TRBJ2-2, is EAGVAQSPRYKIIEKRQSVAFWCNPISGHATLYWYQQILGQGPKLLIQFQNNGVVDDSQLPKDRFSAERLKGVDSTLKIQPAKLEDSAVYLCASSSRQGGGTGELFFGEGSRLTVL.